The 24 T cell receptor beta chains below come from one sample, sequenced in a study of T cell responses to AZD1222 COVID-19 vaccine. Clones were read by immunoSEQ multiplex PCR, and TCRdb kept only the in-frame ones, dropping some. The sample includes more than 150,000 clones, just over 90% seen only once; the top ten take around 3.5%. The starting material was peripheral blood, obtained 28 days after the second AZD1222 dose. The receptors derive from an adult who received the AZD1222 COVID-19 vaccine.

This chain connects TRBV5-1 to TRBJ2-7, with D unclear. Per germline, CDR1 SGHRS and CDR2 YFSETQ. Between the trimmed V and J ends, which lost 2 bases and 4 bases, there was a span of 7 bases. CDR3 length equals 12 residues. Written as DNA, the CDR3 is TGCGCCAGCAGCTTTCTAGATTACGAGCAGTACTTC. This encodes CASSFLDYEQYF. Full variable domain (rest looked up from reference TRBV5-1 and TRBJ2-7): KAGVTQTPRYLIKTRGQQVTLSCSPISGHRSVSWYQQTPGQGLQFLFEYFSETQRNKGNFPGRFSGRQFSNSRSEMNVSTLELGDSALYLCASSFLDYEQYFGPGTRLTVT.

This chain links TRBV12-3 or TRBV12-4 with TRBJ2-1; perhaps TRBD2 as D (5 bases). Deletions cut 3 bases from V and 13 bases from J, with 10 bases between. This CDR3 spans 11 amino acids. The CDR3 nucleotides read TGTGCCAGCAGTTTTGACGGGAATCAGTTCTTC. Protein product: CASSFDGNQFF.

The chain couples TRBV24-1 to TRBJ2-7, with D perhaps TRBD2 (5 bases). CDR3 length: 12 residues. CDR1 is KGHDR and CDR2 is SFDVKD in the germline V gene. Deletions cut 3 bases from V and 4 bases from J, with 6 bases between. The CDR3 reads CATSDGEYEQYF. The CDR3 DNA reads TGTGCCACCAGTGATGGGGAGTACGAGCAGTACTTC.

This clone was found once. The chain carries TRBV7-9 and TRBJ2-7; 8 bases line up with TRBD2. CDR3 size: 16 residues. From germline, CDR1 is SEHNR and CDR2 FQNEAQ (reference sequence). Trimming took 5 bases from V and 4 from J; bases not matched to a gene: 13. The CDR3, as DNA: TGTGCCAGCAGCGGGGGGAGCGGGAGCGACCCTTACGAGCAGTACTTC. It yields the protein CASSGGSGSDPYEQYF.

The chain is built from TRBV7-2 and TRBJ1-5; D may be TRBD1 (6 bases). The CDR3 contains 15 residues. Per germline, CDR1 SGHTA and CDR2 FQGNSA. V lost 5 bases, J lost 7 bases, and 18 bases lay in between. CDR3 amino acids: CASSLATGIRQPQHF. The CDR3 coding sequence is TGTGCCAGCAGCCTTGCCACAGGGATAAGGCAGCCCCAGCATTTT.

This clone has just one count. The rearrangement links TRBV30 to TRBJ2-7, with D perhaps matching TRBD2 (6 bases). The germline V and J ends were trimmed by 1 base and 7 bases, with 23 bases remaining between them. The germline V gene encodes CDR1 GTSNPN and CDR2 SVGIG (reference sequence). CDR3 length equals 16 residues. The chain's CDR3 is CAWSGGFGTSGREQYF. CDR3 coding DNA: TGTGCCTGGAGTGGGGGTTTCGGGACTTCAGGGAGGGAGCAGTACTTC.

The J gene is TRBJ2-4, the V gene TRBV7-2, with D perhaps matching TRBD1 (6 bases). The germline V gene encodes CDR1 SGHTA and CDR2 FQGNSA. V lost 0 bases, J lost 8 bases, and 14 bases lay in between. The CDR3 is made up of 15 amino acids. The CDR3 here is CASSLARGNRDIQYF. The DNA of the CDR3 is TGTGCCAGCAGCTTAGCCAGGGGCAACAGGGACATTCAGTACTTC.

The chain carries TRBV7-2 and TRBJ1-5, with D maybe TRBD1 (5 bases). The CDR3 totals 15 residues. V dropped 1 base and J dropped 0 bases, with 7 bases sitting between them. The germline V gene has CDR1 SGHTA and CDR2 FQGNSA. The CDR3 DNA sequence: TGTGCCAGCAGCTTAGTCAGGGATAGCAATCAGCCCCAGCATTTT. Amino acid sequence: CASSLVRDSNQPQHF.

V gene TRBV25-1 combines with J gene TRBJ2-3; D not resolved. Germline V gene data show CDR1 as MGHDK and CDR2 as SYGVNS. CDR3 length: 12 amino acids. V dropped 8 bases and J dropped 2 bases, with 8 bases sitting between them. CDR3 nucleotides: TGTGCCAGCGGAAGCTTCACAGATACGCAGTATTTT. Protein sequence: CASGSFTDTQYF.

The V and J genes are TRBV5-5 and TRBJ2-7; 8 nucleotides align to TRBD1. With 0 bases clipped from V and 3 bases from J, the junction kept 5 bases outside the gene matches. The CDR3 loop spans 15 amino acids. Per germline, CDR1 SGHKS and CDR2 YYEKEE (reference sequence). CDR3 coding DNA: TGTGCCAGCAGCTTGGAGGGACAGGACTTCTACGAGCAGTACTTC. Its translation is CASSLEGQDFYEQYF.

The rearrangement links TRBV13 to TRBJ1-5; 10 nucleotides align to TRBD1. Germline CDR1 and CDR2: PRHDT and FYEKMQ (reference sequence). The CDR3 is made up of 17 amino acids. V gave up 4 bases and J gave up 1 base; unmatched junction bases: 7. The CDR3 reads CASSSSDRGLSNQPQHF. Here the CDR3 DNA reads TGTGCCAGCAGCTCGTCCGACAGGGGGCTGAGCAATCAGCCCCAGCATTTT.

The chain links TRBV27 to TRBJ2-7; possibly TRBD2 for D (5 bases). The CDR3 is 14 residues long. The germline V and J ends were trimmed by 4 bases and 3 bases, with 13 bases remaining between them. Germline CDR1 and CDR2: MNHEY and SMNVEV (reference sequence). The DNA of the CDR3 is TGTGCCAGCAGTTCCTTGTCGGGGTTCTACGAGCAGTACTTC. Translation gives CASSSLSGFYEQYF.

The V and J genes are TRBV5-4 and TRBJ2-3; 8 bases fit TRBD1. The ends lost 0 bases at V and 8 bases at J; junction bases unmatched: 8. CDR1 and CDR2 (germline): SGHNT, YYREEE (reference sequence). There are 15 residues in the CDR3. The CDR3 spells CASSLVQGAEGTQYF. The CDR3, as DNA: TGTGCCAGCAGCTTGGTGCAGGGGGCTGAGGGTACGCAGTATTTT.

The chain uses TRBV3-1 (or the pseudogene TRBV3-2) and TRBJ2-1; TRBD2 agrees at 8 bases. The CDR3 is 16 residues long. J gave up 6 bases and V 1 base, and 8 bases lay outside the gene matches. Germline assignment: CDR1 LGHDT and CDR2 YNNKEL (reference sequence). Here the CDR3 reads CASSQGSRTSRNEQFF. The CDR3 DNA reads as TGTGCCAGCAGCCAAGGGAGCCGGACTAGCCGCAATGAGCAGTTCTTC.

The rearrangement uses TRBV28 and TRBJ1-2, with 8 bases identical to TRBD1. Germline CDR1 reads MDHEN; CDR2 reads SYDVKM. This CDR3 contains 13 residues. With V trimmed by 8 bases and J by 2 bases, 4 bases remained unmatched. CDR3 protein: CASGRTGNYGYTF. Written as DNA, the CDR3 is TGTGCCAGCGGACGGACAGGGAACTATGGCTACACCTTC.

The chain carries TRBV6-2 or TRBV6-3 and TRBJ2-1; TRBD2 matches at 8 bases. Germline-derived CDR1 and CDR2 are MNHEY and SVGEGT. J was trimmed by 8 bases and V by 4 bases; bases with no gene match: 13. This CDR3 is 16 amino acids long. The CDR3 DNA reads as TGTGCCAGCAGTTCGCCCCCGAGAGGACTAGCATATGAGCAGTTCTTC. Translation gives CASSSPPRGLAYEQFF.

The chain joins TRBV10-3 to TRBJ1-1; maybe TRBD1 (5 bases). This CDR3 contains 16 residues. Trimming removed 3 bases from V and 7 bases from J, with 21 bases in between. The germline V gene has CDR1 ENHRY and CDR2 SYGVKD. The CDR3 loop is CAISDARPSEGNEAFF. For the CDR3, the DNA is TGTGCCATCAGTGACGCTAGACCGTCGGAGGGGAATGAAGCTTTCTTT.

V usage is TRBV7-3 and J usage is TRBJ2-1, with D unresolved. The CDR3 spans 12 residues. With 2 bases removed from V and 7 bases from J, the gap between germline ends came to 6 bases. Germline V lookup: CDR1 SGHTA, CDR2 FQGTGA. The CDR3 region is CASSLPGNEQFF. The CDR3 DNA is TGTGCCAGCAGCTTACCCGGGAATGAGCAGTTCTTC.

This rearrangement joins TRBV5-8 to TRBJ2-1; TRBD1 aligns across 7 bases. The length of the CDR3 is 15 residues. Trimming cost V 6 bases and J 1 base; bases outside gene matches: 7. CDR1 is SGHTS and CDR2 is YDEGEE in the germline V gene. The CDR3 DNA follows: TGTGCCAGCATCGACAGGGAGATATCCTACAATGAGCAGTTCTTC. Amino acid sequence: CASIDREISYNEQFF.

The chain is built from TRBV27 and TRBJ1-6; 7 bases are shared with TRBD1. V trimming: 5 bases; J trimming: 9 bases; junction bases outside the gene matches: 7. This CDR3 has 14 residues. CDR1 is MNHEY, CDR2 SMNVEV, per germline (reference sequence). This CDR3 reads CASSIQGDGSPLHF. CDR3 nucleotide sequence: TGTGCCAGCAGTATCCAGGGGGACGGTTCACCCCTCCACTTT.

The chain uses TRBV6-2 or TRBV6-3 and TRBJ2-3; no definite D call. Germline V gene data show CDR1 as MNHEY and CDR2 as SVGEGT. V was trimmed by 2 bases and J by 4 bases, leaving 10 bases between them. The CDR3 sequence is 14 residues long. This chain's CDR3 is CASSYTTGSDTQYF. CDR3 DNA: TGTGCCAGCAGTTACACGACCGGGTCAGATACGCAGTATTTT.

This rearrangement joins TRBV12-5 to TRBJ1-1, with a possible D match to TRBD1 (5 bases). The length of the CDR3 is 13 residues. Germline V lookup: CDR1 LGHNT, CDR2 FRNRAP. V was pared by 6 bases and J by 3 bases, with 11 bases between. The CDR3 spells CASGPGTDTEAFF. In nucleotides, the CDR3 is TGTGCTAGTGGCCCCGGGACGGACACTGAAGCTTTCTTT.

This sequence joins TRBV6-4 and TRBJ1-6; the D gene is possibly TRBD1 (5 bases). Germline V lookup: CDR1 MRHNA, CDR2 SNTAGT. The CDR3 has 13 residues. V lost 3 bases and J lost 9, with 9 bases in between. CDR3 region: CASSEGVGSPLHF. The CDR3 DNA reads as TGTGCCAGCAGTGAAGGGGTGGGTTCACCCCTCCACTTT.

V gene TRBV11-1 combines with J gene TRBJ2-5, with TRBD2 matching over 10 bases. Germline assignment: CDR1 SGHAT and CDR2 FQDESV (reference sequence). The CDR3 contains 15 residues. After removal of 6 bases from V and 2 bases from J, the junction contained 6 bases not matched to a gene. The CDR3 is CASRSRTSGQETQYF. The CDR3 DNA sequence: TGTGCCAGCAGGAGCCGGACTAGCGGACAAGAGACCCAGTACTTC.